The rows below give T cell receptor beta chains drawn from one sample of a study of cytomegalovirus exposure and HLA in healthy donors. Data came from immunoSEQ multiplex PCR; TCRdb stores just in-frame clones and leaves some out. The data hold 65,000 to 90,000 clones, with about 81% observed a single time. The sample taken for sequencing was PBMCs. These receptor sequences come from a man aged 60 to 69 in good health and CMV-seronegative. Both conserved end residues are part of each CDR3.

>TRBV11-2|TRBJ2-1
CASSLGPDWRGEQFF
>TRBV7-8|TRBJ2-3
CASSLARAGVSSDTQYF
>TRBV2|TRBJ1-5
CASSLLGGDSNQPQHF
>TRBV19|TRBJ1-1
CASSTGTGNTEAFF
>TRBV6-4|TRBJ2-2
CASSVQGAPNTGELFF
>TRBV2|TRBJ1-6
CASSPDRPPTPLHF
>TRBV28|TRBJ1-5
CASSPTGHQPQHF
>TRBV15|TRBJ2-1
CATSRGWENYNEQFF
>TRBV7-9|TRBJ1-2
CASSLGGQAEGYTF
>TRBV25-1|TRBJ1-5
CASSELQDNQPQHF
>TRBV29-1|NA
CSVDGGGLSYEQYF
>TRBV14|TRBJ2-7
CASSQSRAGAYEQYF
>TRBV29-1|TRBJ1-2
CSVEGGTPNYGYTF
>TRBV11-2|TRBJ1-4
CASSLGQTSGNEKLFF
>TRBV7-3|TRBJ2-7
CASSPRPYQQYF
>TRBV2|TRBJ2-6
CAVGRDSGANVLTF
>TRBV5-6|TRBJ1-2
CASSPVGGAYGYTF
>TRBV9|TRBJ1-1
CASSGGLNTEAFF
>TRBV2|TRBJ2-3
CASRRTGALADTQYF
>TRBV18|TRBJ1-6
CASSPTSGGAGFNSPLHF
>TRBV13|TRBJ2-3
CASSPHLLAGGNTDTQYF
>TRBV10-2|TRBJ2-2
CASRPAGGANTGELFF
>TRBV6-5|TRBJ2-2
CASSNDRGTGELFF
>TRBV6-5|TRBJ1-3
CASSYSLIGTYTIYF
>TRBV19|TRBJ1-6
CASTLSGTFSPLHF
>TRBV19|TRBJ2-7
CASSRTGGLKAYEQYF
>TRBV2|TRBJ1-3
CASRGPTGAGNTIYF
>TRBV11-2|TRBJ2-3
CASSLGLAGGLTDTQYF
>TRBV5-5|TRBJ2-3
CASSLGGGGLIPDTQYF
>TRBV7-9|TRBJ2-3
CASSLQRGWVTDTQYF
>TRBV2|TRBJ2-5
CASSWGGEGDETQYF
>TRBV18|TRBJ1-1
CASSPLGDTEAFF
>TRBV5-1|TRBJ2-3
CASSLVPGGQLTDTQYF
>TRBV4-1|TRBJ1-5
CASSQGPGPGNNQPQHF
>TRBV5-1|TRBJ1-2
CASSRDTANYGYTF
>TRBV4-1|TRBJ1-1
CASSQITANTEAFF
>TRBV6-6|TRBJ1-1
CASRKTGTGTEAFF
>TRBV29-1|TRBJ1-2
CSAVQGARGYTF
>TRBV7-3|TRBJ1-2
CAGSALPGTGLYTF
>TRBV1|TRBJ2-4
CTSSQDRCGGTNIQYF
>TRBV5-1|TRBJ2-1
CASSWGLAGGIDEQFF